This T cell receptor (beta chain) was found in a study of blood T cell repertoires in COVID-19. About the research overall: Acute-phase and convalescent COVID-19 samples originated in the United States, Italy and Spain.

This clone came up a few times. Germline V CDR1 and CDR2: SGHVS, FNYEAQ. Trimming left V 5 bases short and J 8 bases short, with 9 bases between. The CDR3 is 12 residues long. All enrollees were roughly 18 to 89 years old and from 24 US areas. Resolution of symptoms, clearance, or two negative PCRs was present in recovered Cohort 3 donors. Here immunoSEQ multiplex PCR was the method, and the copy in TCRdb shows in-frame clones only, minus some. The repertoire holds 250,000 to 400,000 clones, with about nine tenths as singletons. The sequencing input was PBMCs or T cells enriched from blood (not recorded which). The genes are TRBV7-6 and TRBJ1-4; unclear D gene. The clonotype was recovered from a man aged 55 to 70 who had recovered from COVID-19. The CDR3 here is CASSRPGEKLFF. CDR3 nucleotides: TGTGCCAGCAGCCGCCCGGGGGAAAAACTGTTTTTT.